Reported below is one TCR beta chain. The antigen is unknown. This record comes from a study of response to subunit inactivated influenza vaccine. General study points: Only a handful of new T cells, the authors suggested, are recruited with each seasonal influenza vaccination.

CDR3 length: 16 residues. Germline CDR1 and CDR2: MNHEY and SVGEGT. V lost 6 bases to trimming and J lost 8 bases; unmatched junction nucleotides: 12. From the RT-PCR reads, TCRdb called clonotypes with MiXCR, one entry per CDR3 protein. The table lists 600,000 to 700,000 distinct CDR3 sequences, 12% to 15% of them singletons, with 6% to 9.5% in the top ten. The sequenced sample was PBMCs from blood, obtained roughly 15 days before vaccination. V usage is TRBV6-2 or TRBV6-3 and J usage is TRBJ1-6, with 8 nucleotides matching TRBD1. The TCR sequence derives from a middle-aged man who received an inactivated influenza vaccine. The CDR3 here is CASSLGSPGGYSPLHF. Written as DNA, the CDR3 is TGTGCCAGCAGCTTGGGATCTCCAGGGGGCTATTCACCCCTCCACTTT.